Below are 24 T cell receptor beta chains sequenced from a single sample in a study of cytomegalovirus exposure and HLA in healthy donors. The PCR used 60 Vbeta and 13 Jbeta primers. Assay used: immunoSEQ multiplex PCR; TCRdb lists only in-frame clones, some missing. The data show 150,000 to 200,000 clones, 77% seen once. The sequencing input was PBMCs. These receptors were taken from a woman in her twenties or thirties in good health and CMV-seronegative.

The rearrangement uses TRBV19 and TRBJ2-7; no clear D gene. Trimming left V 10 bases short and J 6 bases short, with 19 bases between. Looked up from germline, CDR1 is LNHDA and CDR2 is SQIVND (reference sequence). This CDR3 region has 13 residues. CDR3 bases: TGTGCCACCCTGACGGATTTGATAGCCGAGCAGTACTTC. Translation gives CATLTDLIAEQYF.

The V call is TRBV5-3, the J call TRBJ2-7, with 7 bases aligning to TRBD1. TRBV5-3 is filed as an ORF, its function uncertain. V trimming: 8 bases; J trimming: 6 bases; junction bases outside the gene matches: 8. The CDR3 contains 12 residues. The CDR3 sequence: CARIWTGCEQYF. The CDR3 DNA sequence: TGTGCCAGGATTTGGACAGGTTGCGAGCAGTACTTC.

Only a few counts were recorded for this clone. The chain recombines TRBV4-1 with TRBJ1-1; 9 bases match TRBD1. There are 14 residues in the CDR3. The germline V gene encodes CDR1 MGHRA and CDR2 YSYEKL. J gave up 4 bases and V 4 bases, and 4 bases lay outside the gene matches. In DNA, the CDR3 is TGCGCCAGCAGCCGGGGACAGGGTGGCACTGAAGCTTTCTTT. Protein product: CASSRGQGGTEAFF.

The chain links TRBV5-6 to TRBJ2-7, with 8 bases aligning to TRBD2. V shed 4 bases and J 3 bases; nucleotides not matched to a gene: 18. Germline V gene lookup returns CDR1 SGHDT and CDR2 YYEEEE. The CDR3 has 18 residues. CDR3 bases: TGTGCCAGCAGCCCTTATAGGACGCGGCTAGCGGGCCACTACGAGCAGTACTTC. Translating gives CASSPYRTRLAGHYEQYF. Full variable domain (missing parts from reference TRBV5-6 and TRBJ2-7): DAGVTQSPTHLIKTRGQQVTLRCSPKSGHDTVSWYQQALGQGPQFIFQYYEEEERQRGNFPDRFSGHQFPNYSSELNVNALLLGDSALYLCASSPYRTRLAGHYEQYFGPGTRLTVT.

V and J are TRBV5-1 and TRBJ2-1; 9 bases match TRBD1. V was clipped by 5 bases and J by 4 bases; unmatched bases: 10. The length of the CDR3 is 16 residues. Germline values: CDR1 SGHRS, CDR2 YFSETQ. The CDR3 loop is CASRLTGGARYNEQFF. CDR3 sequence (DNA): TGCGCCAGCAGACTTACAGGGGGCGCGAGGTACAATGAGCAGTTCTTC.

The chain couples TRBV14 to TRBJ2-2; 12 nucleotides align to TRBD2. This CDR3 contains 15 residues. J lost 7 bases, V lost 4 bases, and 4 bases had no gene match. From germline, CDR1 is SGHDN and CDR2 FVKESK. CDR3 in amino acids: CASSRTSGIGGELFF. The DNA for the CDR3 is TGTGCCAGCAGCCGGACTAGCGGGATAGGCGGGGAGCTGTTTTTT. Full variable domain (remainder filled in from reference TRBV14 and TRBJ2-2): EAGVTQFPSHSVIEKGQTVTLRCDPISGHDNLYWYRRVMGKEIKFLLHFVKESKQDESGMPNNRFLAERTGGTYSTLKVQPAELEDSGVYFCASSRTSGIGGELFFGEGSRLTVL.

V gene TRBV30 combines with J gene TRBJ2-1; 11 positions match TRBD2. Trimming removed 1 base from V and 14 bases from J; junction bases left unmatched: 7. The CDR3 has 13 residues. Germline lookup yields CDR1 GTSNPN and CDR2 SVGIG (reference sequence). CDR3 loop: CAWSGVAGGHKFF. The CDR3 region has the DNA TGTGCCTGGAGTGGGGTAGCGGGGGGGCATAAGTTCTTC.

The rearrangement joins TRBV27 to TRBJ2-1; 7 bases fit TRBD1. V gave up 7 bases and J gave up 6 bases; unmatched junction bases: 9. Per the germline V gene, CDR1 is MNHEY and CDR2 is SMNVEV (reference sequence). This CDR3 has 14 amino acids. CDR3 nucleotide sequence: TGTGCCAGCACCCTAAGGGGACAGTTCAATGAGCAGTTCTTC. Protein product: CASTLRGQFNEQFF.

The rearrangement uses TRBV6-5 and TRBJ2-1; D possibly corresponds to TRBD2 (5 bases). V shed 3 bases and J shed 10 bases, with 16 bases lying between them. Germline V gene lookup returns CDR1 MNHEY and CDR2 SVGAGI. The CDR3 runs 14 residues. The CDR3: CASSYGSPAGEQFF. The CDR3 bases are TGTGCCAGCAGTTATGGGAGCCCGGCTGGGGAGCAGTTCTTC.

This clone occurred once. The chain carries TRBV5-1 and TRBJ2-5; unclear D gene. The V and J ends lost 4 bases and 5 bases respectively, with 6 bases between them. The CDR3 loop spans 11 amino acids. The germline gives CDR1 SGHRS, CDR2 YFSETQ. CDR3 residues: CASSLDETQYF. The CDR3 DNA follows: TGCGCCAGCAGCCTAGATGAGACCCAGTACTTC.

The rearrangement uses TRBV5-1 and TRBJ2-1; 11 positions agree with TRBD1. Trimming cost V 6 bases and J 2 bases; bases outside gene matches: 4. The CDR3 runs 15 residues. Per the germline V gene, CDR1 is SGHRS and CDR2 is YFSETQ. The CDR3 here is CASTRTGGTYNEQFF. The CDR3 bases are TGCGCCAGCACGCGGACAGGGGGCACCTACAATGAGCAGTTCTTC. The entire variable domain, with the rest obtained from reference TRBV5-1 and TRBJ2-1, is as follows: KAGVTQTPRYLIKTRGQQVTLSCSPISGHRSVSWYQQTPGQGLQFLFEYFSETQRNKGNFPGRFSGRQFSNSRSEMNVSTLELGDSALYLCASTRTGGTYNEQFFGPGTRLTVL.

Details on this clone: One junction end does not reproduce the germline sequence, and a read error may be involved. The chain uses TRBV29-1 and TRBJ1-2; the match to TRBD1 covers 10 bases. Germline values: CDR1 SQVTM, CDR2 ANQGSEA. The CDR3 contains 13 residues. CDR3 protein: CSARWDRGSGYPF. In nucleotides, the CDR3 is TGCAGCGCCCGATGGGACAGGGGAAGTGGCTACCCCTTC.

This sequence joins TRBV19 and TRBJ2-3, with 7 bases lining up with TRBD1. Germline assignment: CDR1 LNHDA and CDR2 SQIVND (reference sequence). Trimming took 4 bases from V and 4 from J; bases not matched to a gene: 11. The CDR3 has 16 residues. The CDR3 nucleotides are TGTGCCAGTAGTACGCGGACAGGATTTTACCCAGATACGCAGTATTTT. This encodes CASSTRTGFYPDTQYF.

This clone turned up a few times. The V call is TRBV27, the J call TRBJ1-5, with 7 positions matching TRBD1. This CDR3 has 14 residues. J gave up 9 bases and V 4 bases, and 9 bases lay outside the gene matches. Germline CDR1 is MNHEY and CDR2 is SMNVEV (reference sequence). The CDR3 bases are TGTGCCAGCAGTTCTCAGGGGGACATGTCGCCCCAGCATTTT. Protein product: CASSSQGDMSPQHF.

The chain couples TRBV18 to TRBJ2-3, with D hard to call. CDR3 length: 16 residues. V was shortened by 5 bases and J by 0 bases, with 15 bases between the two germline ends. Germline V gene sequence: CDR1 KGHSH, CDR2 LQKENI. The CDR3 loop is CASSTTDHGSTDTQYF. The CDR3 coding sequence is TGTGCCAGCTCAACCACAGACCACGGCAGCACAGATACGCAGTATTTT.

This clone was seen once. The V and J genes are TRBV11-1 and TRBJ2-5; perhaps TRBD2 as D (5 bases). The ends were cut back, 2 bases at V and 0 bases at J, with 7 bases in the middle. Germline V lookup: CDR1 SGHAT, CDR2 FQDESV (reference sequence). CDR3 length: 14 amino acids. CDR3 sequence reads: CASSLREYQETQYF. Here the CDR3 DNA reads TGTGCCAGCAGCTTAAGGGAGTACCAAGAGACCCAGTACTTC.

The chain combines TRBV19 with TRBJ1-2; weak D call: TRBD1 (6 bases). Germline V gene sequence: CDR1 LNHDA, CDR2 SQIVND (reference sequence). The CDR3 loop spans 14 amino acids. V was trimmed by 3 bases and J by 3 bases, leaving 11 bases between them. For the CDR3, the DNA is TGTGCCAGTAGTATTATGGCAGGGGACTATGGCTACACCTTC. It encodes CASSIMAGDYGYTF.

V is TRBV4-3 and J is TRBJ2-7; 10 bases align to TRBD1. V was clipped by 1 base and J by 5 bases; unmatched bases: 11. Per germline, CDR1 LGHNA and CDR2 YSLEER. CDR3 length: 17 residues. The CDR3 here is CASSQAQMTGGENEQYF. The CDR3 DNA reads TGCGCCAGCAGCCAAGCCCAAATGACAGGGGGCGAGAACGAGCAGTACTTC.

The CDR3 is CASSRRTGGSTDTQYF. The CDR3 region has the DNA TGTGCCAGTAGTAGACGGACAGGGGGGAGCACAGATACGCAGTATTTT. The genes are TRBV19 and TRBJ2-3; TRBD1 matches 10 bases. In germline, CDR1 is LNHDA, CDR2 SQIVND (reference sequence). V trimming: 4 bases; J trimming: 0 bases; junction bases outside the gene matches: 4. The CDR3 consists of 16 residues.

Of note for this clone: The junction and the germline gene differ at one end; a read error may be behind it. The chain joins TRBV5-1 to TRBJ2-2; perhaps TRBD2 as D (6 bases). Germline V gene data show CDR1 as SGHRS and CDR2 as YFSETQ. The CDR3 is made up of 14 amino acids. The CDR3 DNA reads as TGCGCCAGCAAGGAGGGATCGAAAACCGGGGAGCTGTTTTTT. It is translated as CASKEGSKTGELFF.

The chain couples TRBV7-2 to TRBJ1-2; TRBD1 is a possible D gene (5 bases). The V gene's germline CDR1 is SGHTA and CDR2 FQGNSA. Between the trimmed V and J ends, which lost 5 bases and 2 bases, there was a span of 12 bases. This CDR3 has 14 residues. The CDR3 nucleotides are TGTGCCAGCAGCCTCACAGGTTTGAACTATGGCTACACCTTC. It is translated as CASSLTGLNYGYTF.

The chain uses TRBV27 and TRBJ2-2, with 8 bases lining up with TRBD2. Germline CDR1 is MNHEY and CDR2 is SMNVEV (reference sequence). CDR3 length: 15 residues. V shed 3 bases and J 5 bases; nucleotides not matched to a gene: 5. The CDR3 DNA sequence: TGTGCCAGCAGTTTGGCGGGGGGAATAACCGGGGAGCTGTTTTTT. The encoded protein is CASSLAGGITGELFF.

The chain recombines TRBV15 with TRBJ1-1; the D gene is possibly TRBD1 (5 bases). The germline CDR1 and CDR2 sequences are LNHNV and YYDKDF (reference sequence). V shed 8 bases and J shed 1 base, with 11 bases lying between them. This CDR3 spans 13 amino acids. For the CDR3, the DNA is TGTGCCACCGGACGACAGAGGAACACTGAAGCTTTCTTT. It translates to CATGRQRNTEAFF.

The chain employs TRBV5-6 and TRBJ1-6; perhaps TRBD1 as D (6 bases). This CDR3 comprises 13 residues. Germline lookup yields CDR1 SGHDT and CDR2 YYEEEE. Trimming took off 3 bases at V and 12 bases at J, with 13 bases between the two ends. The CDR3 nucleotides read TGTGCCAGCAGCTACGGGACACAGTTACCCCTCCACTTT. Translated: CASSYGTQLPLHF.